The rows below give T cell receptor beta chains drawn from one sample of a study of blood T cell repertoires in COVID-19. The repertoire was sequenced with immunoSEQ multiplex PCR; TCRdb's copy has only in-frame clones and lacks some. The sample contains approximately 190,000 clones, about 88% of which appear only once. Sample: peripheral blood. These receptors were taken from a woman aged 40 to 50 who had recovered from COVID-19. Each CDR3 is given with its conserved first and last residue. D genes are given only for firm matches. Some rows mark clone size as missing; the rest say once, few, many or name a class of expanded clone.

j_gene,d_gene,v_gene,abundance,CDR3aa,CDR3nt
TRBJ2-5,NA,TRBV5-1,NA,CASMRDQETQYF,TGCGCCAGCATGCGGGACCAAGAGACCCAGTACTTC
TRBJ1-2,NA,TRBV10-3,NA,CAIPGAGNGYTF,TGTGCCATCCCTGGGGCAGGGAATGGCTACACCTTC
TRBJ1-5,TRBD1,TRBV6-2/TRBV6-3,once,CASSYSDRGPRGNQPQHF,TGTGCCAGCAGTTACTCGGACAGGGGGCCGAGGGGCAATCAGCCCCAGCATTTT
TRBJ1-2,NA,TRBV19,NA,CASSIDGLSYGYTF,TGTGCCAGTAGTATAGACGGGTTGAGCTATGGCTACACCTTC
TRBJ2-1,TRBD2,TRBV7-9,NA,CASSLSGGRRYNEQFF,TGTGCCAGCAGCTTATCCGGCGGGAGGAGGTACAATGAGCAGTTCTTC
TRBJ1-4,NA,TRBV30,NA,CAWSSRGEKLFF,TGTGCCTGGAGCTCTAGGGGTGAAAAACTGTTTTTT
TRBJ2-5,TRBD1,TRBV5-4,NA,CASRVAAGTGLETQYF,TGTGCCAGCAGAGTGGCGGCCGGGACAGGGTTAGAGACCCAGTACTTC
TRBJ1-1,TRBD1,TRBV18,NA,CASSPGQAGTEAFF,TGTGCCAGCTCACCTGGACAGGCCGGGACTGAAGCTTTCTTT
TRBJ2-5,TRBD2,TRBV6-2/TRBV6-3,once,CASSGTSGFQETQYF,TGTGCCAGCAGTGGGACTAGCGGATTCCAAGAGACCCAGTACTTC
TRBJ2-5,NA,TRBV11-2,NA,CASSDTIYRLEETQYF,TGTGCCAGCAGCGATACGATTTATAGATTGGAAGAGACCCAGTACTTC
TRBJ2-1,NA,TRBV4-2,NA,CASSQATRREANEQFF,TGTGCCAGCAGCCAAGCCACGAGGAGAGAGGCCAATGAGCAGTTCTTC
TRBJ2-5,TRBD1,TRBV5-6,once,CASSFDRGRAETQYF,TGTGCCAGCAGCTTTGACAGGGGGCGCGCGGAGACCCAGTACTTC
TRBJ1-6,NA,TRBV19,NA,CASSIGNRASYNSPLHF,TGTGCCAGTAGTATAGGTAACAGGGCTTCCTATAATTCACCCCTCCACTTT
TRBJ2-7,NA,TRBV30,NA,CAWSQFFTYEQYF,TGTGCCTGGAGTCAGTTCTTTACCTACGAGCAGTACTTC
TRBJ2-7,TRBD2,TRBV30,once,CAWSDQRLAGIEQYF,TGTGCCTGGAGTGACCAACGACTAGCGGGAATCGAGCAGTACTTC
TRBJ1-4,NA,TRBV29-1,NA,CSVVSGETNEKLFF,TGCAGCGTCGTCTCAGGGGAAACTAATGAAAAACTGTTTTTT
TRBJ2-3,NA,TRBV18,NA,CASSPQGLEADTQYF,TGTGCCAGCTCACCTCAGGGACTTGAGGCAGATACGCAGTATTTT
TRBJ2-1,TRBD2,TRBV18,few,CASSLTSGRYNEQFF,TGTGCCAGCTCACTGACTAGCGGGAGGTACAATGAGCAGTTCTTC
TRBJ1-4,NA,TRBV19,NA,CASTPTGSNEKLFF,TGTGCCAGTACTCCGACAGGCTCCAATGAAAAACTGTTTTTT
TRBJ2-1,TRBD2,TRBV6-4,NA,CASSQESGGYNEQFF,TGTGCCAGCAGCCAGGAGAGCGGGGGGTACAATGAGCAGTTCTTC
TRBJ2-5,NA,TRBV30,NA,CAWSVILGLQETQYF,TGTGCCTGGAGTGTAATTTTAGGACTTCAAGAGACCCAGTACTTC
TRBJ2-7,TRBD2,TRBV5-6,once,CASSWARGGRAYEQYF,TGTGCCAGCAGCTGGGCGAGGGGCGGGAGGGCCTACGAGCAGTACTTC
TRBJ1-1,NA,TRBV6-5,NA,CASGVDRLNTEAFF,TGTGCCAGCGGGGTAGACAGATTGAACACTGAAGCTTTCTTT
TRBJ2-5,TRBD1,TRBV5-1,NA,CASSWGTGGTVLAAETQYF,TGCGCCAGCAGCTGGGGGACAGGGGGCACCGTGTTGGCTGCAGAGACCCAGTACTTC
TRBJ2-1,TRBD2,TRBV18,NA,CASSLAGGPDEQFF,TGTGCCAGCTCACTGGCGGGAGGGCCCGATGAGCAGTTCTTC
TRBJ2-1,NA,TRBV27,NA,CASSLVALQNNEQFF,TGTGCCAGCAGTTTAGTAGCCCTACAAAACAATGAGCAGTTCTTC
TRBJ2-1,NA,TRBV11-3,NA,CASSSPGLLNEQFF,TGTGCCAGCAGCTCACCGGGACTCTTAAATGAGCAGTTCTTC
TRBJ1-5,NA,TRBV19,NA,CASSSPPGYGSNQPQHF,TGTGCCAGTAGTTCGCCCCCAGGGTACGGGAGCAATCAGCCCCAGCATTTT
TRBJ2-7,TRBD1,TRBV12-5,NA,CASGFDRGTGAYEQYF,TGTGCTAGTGGTTTCGATCGTGGGACAGGGGCCTACGAGCAGTACTTC
TRBJ1-1,NA,TRBV6-1,NA,CASLRAEKMNTEAFF,TGTGCCAGCTTGCGGGCGGAAAAAATGAACACTGAAGCTTTCTTT
TRBJ2-3,TRBD2,TRBV3-1/TRBV3-2,NA,CASSQVPGTSETSTDTQYF,TGTGCCAGCAGCCAAGTACCCGGGACTAGCGAAACTAGCACAGATACGCAGTATTTT
TRBJ2-4,TRBD1,TRBV3-1/TRBV3-2,NA,CASSQVGQAKNIQYF,TGTGCCAGCAGCCAAGTTGGACAGGCTAAAAACATTCAGTACTTC
TRBJ2-7,TRBD2,TRBV9,NA,CASSIGLAVSYEQYF,TGTGCCAGCAGCATCGGACTAGCGGTCTCCTACGAGCAGTACTTC
TRBJ2-1,TRBD2,TRBV6-2/TRBV6-3,few,CASSSRVAGENYNEQFF,TGTGCCAGCAGTTCGAGGGTAGCGGGGGAAAACTACAATGAGCAGTTCTTC
TRBJ1-2,NA,TRBV3-1/TRBV3-2,NA,CASSRLGTTVGYTF,TGTGCCAGCAGCCGCCTGGGGACAACAGTCGGCTACACCTTC
TRBJ2-2,NA,TRBV12-5,NA,CASGLVTGNTGELFF,TGTGCTAGTGGTTTGGTAACAGGAAACACCGGGGAGCTGTTTTTT
TRBJ1-2,TRBD1,TRBV28,NA,CASSLSWTGGSGGYTF,TGTGCCAGCAGTTTATCGTGGACAGGGGGCTCCGGTGGCTACACCTTC